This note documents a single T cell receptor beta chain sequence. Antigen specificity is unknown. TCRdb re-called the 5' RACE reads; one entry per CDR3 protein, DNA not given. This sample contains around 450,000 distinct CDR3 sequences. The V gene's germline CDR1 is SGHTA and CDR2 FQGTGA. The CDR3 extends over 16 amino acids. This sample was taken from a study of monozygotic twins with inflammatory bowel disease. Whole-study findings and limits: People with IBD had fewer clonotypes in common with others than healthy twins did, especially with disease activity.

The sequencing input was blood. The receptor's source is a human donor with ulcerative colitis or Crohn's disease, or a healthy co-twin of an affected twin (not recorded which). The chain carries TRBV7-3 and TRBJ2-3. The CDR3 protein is CASSLIGRLSTDTQYF.